These T cell receptor beta chains were read from a single sample in a study of T cells in Graves' hyperthyroidism and ophthalmopathy. TCRdb fed the multiplex PCR reads into MiXCR, producing one record per CDR3 protein. The sample records 200,000 to 250,000 distinct CDR3 sequences, 15% to 20% being singletons. The sample taken for sequencing was blood. These receptors came from a man aged 50 to 60 with Graves' hyperthyroidism. CDR3s include the opening cysteine and the closing phenylalanine or tryptophan. A D gene is named only where the DNA matches it firmly. A clone size is listed for some rows: how often the clone was seen (once, few, many), or a class if it is expanded.

clone size,V gene,D gene,J gene,CDR3 protein,CDR3 DNA
.,TRBV6-1,.,TRBJ2-7,CASSEVLGRAYEQYF,TGTGCCAGCAGTGAAGTGCTGGGCAGAGCCTACGAGCAGTACTTC
.,TRBV20-1,TRBD1,TRBJ1-1,CSAVSGQDRQAFF,TGCAGTGCTGTATCGGGACAGGATCGTCAAGCTTTCTTT
many,TRBV28,TRBD2,TRBJ2-5,CASSSSGTETQYF,TGTGCCAGCAGTTCAAGCGGGACAGAGACCCAGTACTTC
many,TRBV6-1,TRBD2,TRBJ2-1,CASMLAGAYFNEQFF,TGTGCCAGCATGCTAGCGGGAGCCTACTTTAATGAGCAGTTCTTC
many,TRBV10-3,TRBD1,TRBJ1-1,CAVSPGTGILNTEAFF,TGTGCCGTCAGTCCCGGGACAGGGATATTGAACACTGAAGCTTTCTTT
many,TRBV3-1,.,TRBJ2-2,CASSQMTSGELFF,TGTGCCAGCAGCCAAATGACTAGCGGGGAGCTGTTTTTT
many,TRBV28,TRBD1,TRBJ1-4,CASSLDREGEKLFF,TGTGCCAGCAGCCTGGACAGGGAAGGGGAAAAACTGTTTTTT
many,TRBV20-1,.,TRBJ2-3,CSATPAGRESTDTQYF,TGCAGTGCTACCCCGGCCGGACGGGAGAGCACAGATACGCAGTATTTT
few,TRBV6-5,TRBD1,TRBJ1-5,CASSSGTGVLGEPRHF,TGTGCCAGCAGTTCCGGGACAGGGGTGCTTGGAGAGCCCCGGCATTTT
.,TRBV20-1,TRBD2,TRBJ2-1,CSASPSGSYNEQFF,TGCAGTGCTAGTCCTAGCGGTTCTTACAATGAGCAGTTCTTC
few,TRBV27,.,TRBJ2-2,CASSLGPVANTGELFF,TGTGCCAGCAGTCTCGGGCCGGTCGCGAACACCGGGGAGCTGTTTTTT
.,TRBV12-3/TRBV12-4,.,TRBJ2-3,CASSLGGRNTQYF,TGTGCCAGCAGTTTGGGGGGGCGAAATACGCAGTATTTT
few,TRBV7-9,.,TRBJ2-2,CASSPEGRPGELFF,TGTGCCAGCAGCCCGGAAGGGCGGCCCGGGGAGCTGTTTTTT
.,TRBV7-9,TRBD1,TRBJ1-5,CATGGDGNQPQHF,TGTGCCACAGGGGGCGACGGCAATCAGCCCCAGCATTTT
.,TRBV7-3,.,TRBJ2-1,CASSRRSIVDEQFF,TGTGCCAGCAGCCGCCGTTCGATTGTAGATGAGCAGTTCTTC
many,TRBV7-2,TRBD2,TRBJ2-5,CASSLGGKTQYF,TGTGCCAGCAGCTTGGGGGGGAAGACCCAGTACTTC
few,TRBV7-6,.,TRBJ2-5,CASSYYQETQYF,TGTGCCAGCAGTTACTACCAAGAGACCCAGTACTTC
few,TRBV3-1,.,TRBJ2-1,CASSHQRRRAYDEQFF,TGTGCCAGCAGCCACCAAAGGAGGAGGGCCTACGATGAGCAGTTCTTC
many,TRBV5-1,TRBD1,TRBJ1-1,CASSLSQGVNTEAFF,TGCGCCAGCAGCTTGTCTCAGGGGGTGAACACTGAAGCTTTCTTT
.,TRBV10-3,.,TRBJ2-2,CATQVANTGELFF,TGTGCCACCCAAGTTGCGAACACCGGGGAGCTGTTTTTT
.,TRBV7-9,TRBD2,TRBJ2-1,CASSLNAGGFYNEQFF,TGTGCCAGCAGCTTAAACGCGGGAGGCTTCTACAATGAGCAGTTCTTC
many,TRBV28,TRBD2,TRBJ2-1,CASRTSGIYNEQFF,TGTGCCAGCAGGACTAGCGGGATTTACAATGAGCAGTTCTTC
many,TRBV7-9,.,TRBJ2-1,CASSRDGDGEQFF,TGTGCCAGCAGCCGGGACGGGGACGGGGAGCAGTTCTTC